These 6 T cell receptor beta chains came from one sample sequenced in a study of T cells after yellow fever vaccination. TCRdb reanalysed the 5' RACE reads using MiXCR and keeps one entry per CDR3 protein. Altogether about 320,000 distinct CDR3 sequences are present, approximately 11% being singletons, with the ten largest covering about 3%. The material was CD4+ T cells sorted from PBMCs, obtained 45 days after the yellow fever booster vaccination. The source is a man younger than 30 who received the YFV17D yellow fever vaccine.

The chain uses TRBV4-3 and TRBJ1-6; D is ambiguous. CDR1 and CDR2 (germline): LGHNA, YSLEER. The ends were cut back, 4 bases at V and 0 bases at J, with 16 bases in the middle. This CDR3 has 18 amino acids. The CDR3 DNA sequence: TGCGCCAGCAGCCCAAGAGGACGGGAAAGCTCCTATAATTCACCCCTCCACTTT. Its protein is CASSPRGRESSYNSPLHF.

This sequence joins TRBV28 and TRBJ1-1; D may be TRBD1 (6 bases). The ends were cut back, 3 bases at V and 7 bases at J, with 15 bases in the middle. This CDR3 region has 14 residues. Germline CDR1 is MDHEN and CDR2 is SYDVKM. CDR3 loop: CASSLWTEIGEAFF. The CDR3 bases are TGTGCCAGCAGTTTGTGGACAGAAATTGGTGAAGCTTTCTTT.

V is TRBV19 and J is TRBJ1-1; 8 nucleotides agree with TRBD1. The CDR3 runs to 13 residues. Germline V gives CDR1 LNHDA, CDR2 SQIVND (reference sequence). V lost 6 bases to trimming and J lost 6 bases; unmatched junction nucleotides: 6. CDR3 amino acids: CASRTGEYAEAFF. The CDR3 DNA follows: TGTGCCAGTAGGACAGGGGAATACGCTGAAGCTTTCTTT.

The V gene is TRBV2, the J gene TRBJ2-3; D perhaps matches TRBD2 (5 bases). V gave up 10 bases and J gave up 2 bases, with 13 bases separating them. Looked up from germline, CDR1 is SNHLY and CDR2 is FYNNEI. The CDR3 runs 13 residues. The CDR3 spells CAIAAEYTDTQYF. The CDR3 region has the DNA TGTGCCATCGCAGCGGAGTACACAGATACGCAGTATTTT.

The chain recombines TRBV19 with TRBJ1-1; 7 bases match TRBD1. The CDR3 spans 15 residues. V shed 5 bases and J 3 bases; nucleotides not matched to a gene: 9. Germline loops: CDR1 LNHDA, CDR2 SQIVND (reference sequence). The CDR3 region has the DNA TGTGCCAGTAGTCGTAAGACAGGGTTCGACACTGAAGCTTTCTTT. It specifies CASSRKTGFDTEAFF.

The V gene is TRBV30, the J gene TRBJ2-5, with a tentative D call TRBD2 (5 bases). Trimming removed 4 bases at V and 4 bases at J, with 13 bases between. The CDR3 length is 13 residues. The germline V gene encodes CDR1 GTSNPN and CDR2 SVGIG (reference sequence). The CDR3 DNA follows: TGTGCCTGGACCTCGCGGGTGCGAGAGACCCAGTACTTC. Amino acid sequence: CAWTSRVRETQYF. Complete variable domain (other parts from reference TRBV30 and TRBJ2-5): SQTIHQWPATLVQPVGSPLSLECTVEGTSNPNLYWYRQAAGRGLQLLFYSVGIGQISSEVPQNLSASRPQDRQFILSSKKLLLSDSGFYLCAWTSRVRETQYFGPGTRLLVL.